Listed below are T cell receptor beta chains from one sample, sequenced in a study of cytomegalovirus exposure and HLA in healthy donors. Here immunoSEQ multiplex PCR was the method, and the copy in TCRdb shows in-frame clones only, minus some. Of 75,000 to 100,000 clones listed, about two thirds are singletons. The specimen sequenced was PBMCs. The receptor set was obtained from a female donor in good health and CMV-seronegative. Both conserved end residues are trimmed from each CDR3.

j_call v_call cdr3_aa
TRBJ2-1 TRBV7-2 ASSLATSPWDEQF
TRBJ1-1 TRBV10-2 ASSATGANTEAF
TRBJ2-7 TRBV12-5 ASGLVVASLYEQY
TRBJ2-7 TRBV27 ASRFTRLAGAYEQY
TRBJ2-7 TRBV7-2 ASSFREPSHYEQY
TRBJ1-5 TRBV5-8 ASTDPDRNQPQH
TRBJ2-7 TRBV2 ASSEGRRTTYEQY
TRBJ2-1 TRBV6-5 ASSPGTSGGRRF
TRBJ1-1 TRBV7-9 ASSPPGQGLGAF
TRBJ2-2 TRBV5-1 ASSMGQGGTGELF